This TCR beta chain was captured in a study of blood T cell repertoires in COVID-19. Study information: From the United States, Italy and Spain came samples of acute and convalescent COVID-19. T cells, B-cell-depleted T cells, or PBMCs provided the cDNA or gDNA that served as material.

The CDR3 totals 15 residues. CDR1 is SGHKS and CDR2 is YYEKEE in the germline V gene (reference sequence). Trimming stripped 2 bases from V and 2 bases from J, with 12 bases between. The authors' processing: By means of reference gene primer amplification, nucleated cell counts were estimated. Clones were sequenced by immunoSEQ multiplex PCR, and TCRdb holds only the in-frame ones, with some missing. V, J and clone size are taken as reported in that table, and D and trimming were inferred from the DNA itself. Of about 110,000 clones listed, about 75% are singletons. Sequencing was done on a sample of peripheral blood. This chain links TRBV5-5 with TRBJ2-3, with unresolved D. This clonotype was obtained from a woman older than 75 with active or convalescent COVID-19. The CDR3 DNA reads TGTGCCAGCAGCTTATCCTGGGCACACACAGATACGCAGTATTTT. As protein: CASSLSWAHTDTQYF.